This T cell receptor (beta chain) was recorded in a study of blood T cell repertoires in COVID-19. Patients at the Seattle site were enrolled during active infection and followed longitudinally. CDR3 length equals 12 residues. Germline loops: CDR1 LNHDA, CDR2 SQIVND (reference sequence). The germline V and J ends were trimmed by 5 bases and 4 bases, with 6 bases remaining between them. TCRdb's table, derived via immunoSEQ multiplex PCR, lists solely in-frame clones and lacks some. The table lists approximately 300,000 clones, roughly 90% of them singletons. Sequenced input: peripheral blood. This clonotype was sampled from a woman aged 25 to 39 with COVID-19, enrolled during active disease. The chain carries TRBV19 and TRBJ1-5; the D is unclear. CDR3: CASSLRNQPQHF. CDR3 in DNA: TGTGCCAGTAGTTTGCGTAATCAGCCCCAGCATTTT.